This T cell receptor (beta chain) was found in a study of blood T cell repertoires in COVID-19. TCRdb's copy holds only in-frame clones and misses some; the assay was immunoSEQ multiplex PCR. The sample has some 160,000 clones, just under 85% seen once. This clonotype was sampled from a woman older than 75 with COVID-19, enrolled during active disease. Sequencing was done on a sample of peripheral blood.

CDR3 sequence reads: CSASSGYEQYF. In DNA form, the CDR3 reads TGCAGTGCGAGTTCCGGGTACGAGCAGTACTTC. The V and J genes are TRBV20-1 and TRBJ2-7; no firm D call. This CDR3 has 11 residues. Germline assignment: CDR1 DFQATT and CDR2 SNEGSKA (reference sequence). V was cut by 6 bases and J by 4 bases, with 10 bases left in between.